Each of the 23 T cell receptor beta chains below was sequenced from the same sample in a study of blood T cells in healthy people across ages. Primed by a sample-barcoded 5' primer and a J-beta primer mix, a second PCR proceeded for about 7 to 11 cycles. TCRdb fed the 5' RACE reads into MiXCR, producing one record per CDR3 protein. The repertoire holds more than 450,000 distinct CDR3 sequences, with about 29% as singletons. These same records also appear under a second study, on T cells of mothers and their children.

The specimen sequenced was blood. The receptors were gathered from a boy aged 2 to 10 in good health.

This clonotype was seen only a few times. The chain joins TRBV5-1 to TRBJ2-5; D is undetermined. Looked up from germline, CDR1 is SGHRS and CDR2 is YFSETQ. V lost 4 bases to trimming and J lost 5 bases, with 12 bases between them. This CDR3 has 13 amino acids. Written as DNA, the CDR3 is TGCGCCAGCAGCCTAGACGGAGCGGAGACCCAGTACTTC. Amino acids: CASSLDGAETQYF.

This clonotype was observed many times. This sequence joins TRBV28 and TRBJ2-5; maybe TRBD2 (6 bases). The J call may not be correct, given that the DNA end is closer to TRBJ2-7. The CDR3 is 14 residues long. Germline CDR1 is MDHEN and CDR2 is SYDVKM. CDR3 DNA: TGTGCCAGCACCCCTGGCGGGGAGCCCTACGAGCAGTACTTC. Its translation: CASTPGGEPYEQYF.

In this sample, this clonotype turned up a few times. The chain carries TRBV5-1 and TRBJ2-3, with TRBD2 matching 8 bases. The V gene end was trimmed by 3 bases and the J gene end by 5 bases; junction bases not matched to a gene: 5. The CDR3 is 14 residues long. The V gene's germline CDR1 is SGHRS and CDR2 YFSETQ. CDR3 nucleotides: TGCGCCAGCAGCTCCCGGGGGGGTCAAGATACGCAGTATTTT. Residues: CASSSRGGQDTQYF.

There are many counts of this clonotype. The chain recombines TRBV6-1 with TRBJ2-3, with a tentative D call TRBD1 (5 bases). Trimming took 8 bases from V and 7 from J, leaving 19 bases between them. Looked up from germline, CDR1 is MNHNS and CDR2 is SASEGT. CDR3 length equals 14 residues. The CDR3 region is CASYAWGTINTQYF. In nucleotides, the CDR3 is TGTGCCAGCTATGCATGGGGCACTATAAATACGCAGTATTTT.

This rearrangement joins TRBV30 to TRBJ1-2; D might be TRBD1 (6 bases). The germline V gene has CDR1 GTSNPN and CDR2 SVGIG (reference sequence). The germline V and J ends were trimmed by 4 bases and 8 bases, with 20 bases remaining between them. The CDR3 has 14 residues. CDR3 in amino acids: CAWTTGQLGYGYTF. The CDR3 DNA sequence: TGTGCCTGGACCACCGGACAGCTAGGCTACGGCTACACCTTC.

There are a few counts of this clonotype. This chain joins TRBV29-1 and TRBJ2-5, with TRBD2 matching 8 bases. The end of the DNA is better explained by TRBJ2-7, so the J call may be wrong. The CDR3 consists of 13 residues. Germline V lookup: CDR1 SQVTM, CDR2 ANQGSEA. DNA of the CDR3: TGCAGCGTTGGCCAGCGGGAGACTAACGAGCAGTACTTC. Protein: CSVGQRETNEQYF.

About this clonotype itself: One end of the junction varies from germline; a read error may be responsible. The V call is TRBV10-3, the J call TRBJ2-1; D possibly corresponds to TRBD2 (6 bases). CDR1 is ENHRY and CDR2 is SYGVKD in the germline V gene. The length of the CDR3 is 15 residues. The DNA for the CDR3 is TGTGCTATCAGTGTTGGCGGAGGGGCGGGCAATGAGCAGTTCTTC. Its translation: CAISVGGGAGNEQFF.

This clonotype was observed a handful of times. This sequence joins TRBV14 and TRBJ2-3, with 8 bases matching TRBD2. Germline V gene sequence: CDR1 SGHDN, CDR2 FVKESK. The junction had 8 bases not matched to a gene; V was cut back by 0 bases and J by 3 bases. The CDR3 consists of 17 residues. The CDR3 coding sequence is TGTGCCAGCAGCCAAGAAGTAAGGGCGGGAGGAACAGATACGCAGTATTTT. Its translation is CASSQEVRAGGTDTQYF.

V usage is TRBV5-4 and J usage is TRBJ2-5; TRBD2 is a possible D gene (7 bases). Trimming stripped 2 bases from V and 0 bases from J, with 14 bases between. CDR3 length: 16 residues. CDR1 and CDR2 from the germline V gene are SGHNT and YYREEE (reference sequence). The CDR3 reads CASSLGGGLNQETQYF. The CDR3 bases are TGTGCCAGCAGCTTAGGGGGGGGCCTCAACCAAGAGACCCAGTACTTC.

This clonotype was observed a few times. The chain recombines TRBV4-1 with TRBJ2-5; the D call may be TRBD1 or TRBD2 (5 bases each). There are 17 residues in the CDR3. Germline values: CDR1 MGHRA, CDR2 YSYEKL. Trimming stripped 4 bases from V and 1 base from J, with 19 bases between. The CDR3 region is CASSLRPGRSPQETQYF. The DNA of the CDR3 is TGCGCCAGCAGCCTTCGACCGGGACGGAGCCCCCAAGAGACCCAGTACTTC.

The sample holds a few counts of this clonotype. V usage is TRBV11-2 and J usage is TRBJ2-7; 8 bases line up with TRBD2. The CDR3 consists of 16 residues. V shed 2 bases, J shed 4 bases, and the junction held 10 bases outside the gene matches. CDR1 and CDR2 from the germline V gene are SGHAT and FQNNGV. The CDR3 reads CASSLPRTSGTYEQYF. The CDR3 coding sequence is TGTGCCAGCAGCTTACCCCGCACTAGCGGAACATACGAGCAGTACTTC.

The V and J genes are TRBV15 and TRBJ2-5, with 9 bases identical to TRBD1. V shed 5 bases and J 5 bases; nucleotides not matched to a gene: 9. The CDR3 extends over 15 amino acids. CDR1 and CDR2 from the germline V gene are LNHNV and YYDKDF (reference sequence). The CDR3 DNA sequence: TGTGCCACCAGCCGCAACAGGGGGCGCGGTGAGACCCAGTACTTC. This sequence encodes CATSRNRGRGETQYF.

The chain employs TRBV20-1 and TRBJ2-5, with 11 positions matching TRBD2. The end of the DNA aligns better with TRBJ2-7, so the J call may be wrong. CDR3 size: 15 residues. Germline values: CDR1 DFQATT, CDR2 SNEGSKA (reference sequence). The CDR3 reads CSAGRIAGGPNEQYF. The CDR3 DNA reads as TGCAGTGCTGGAAGAATAGCGGGAGGGCCGAACGAGCAGTACTTC.

A few counts support this clonotype. The conserved phenylalanine or tryptophan is not found at the CDR3 terminus, so this likely reflects a read error. The chain couples TRBV20-1 to TRBJ1-1; D may be TRBD1 (5 bases). The germline V gene encodes CDR1 DFQATT and CDR2 SNEGSKA (reference sequence). CDR3 length: 13 amino acids. V lost 3 bases and J lost 2, with 10 bases in between. The CDR3 sequence is CSASGTGNTEAFL. The CDR3 DNA follows: TGCAGTGCTAGTGGCACAGGAAACACTGAAGCTTTCCTT.

Details on this clonotype: A clone one base away is much larger, so this may be a read error. The chain carries TRBV27 and TRBJ1-1; D is undetermined. Germline CDR1 MNHEY, CDR2 SMNVEV (reference sequence). Trimming pared 6 bases from V and 1 base from J, leaving 12 bases between. CDR3 length equals 14 residues. As DNA, the CDR3 is TGTGCCAGCAGGTTAGCAGGACCGAACACTGAAGCTTTCTTT. Its protein product is CASRLAGPNTEAFF.

This clonotype was seen a handful of times. The V gene is TRBV7-9, the J gene TRBJ1-2; D is perhaps TRBD1 (6 bases). CDR1 and CDR2 from the germline V gene are SEHNR and FQNEAQ (reference sequence). Trimming pared 4 bases from V and 1 base from J, leaving 10 bases between. The CDR3 is made up of 14 amino acids. The CDR3 spells CASSSNRVNYGYTF. The CDR3 nucleotides read TGTGCCAGCAGCTCCAACAGGGTTAACTATGGCTACACCTTC.

This clonotype was seen ten or more times. The V gene is TRBV7-9, the J gene TRBJ2-5; maybe TRBD1 (5 bases). V was trimmed by 6 bases and J by 5 bases, leaving 7 bases between them. The CDR3 sequence is 11 residues long. The germline gives CDR1 SEHNR, CDR2 FQNEAQ (reference sequence). The CDR3 region is CASRGPETQYF. The CDR3 coding sequence is TGTGCCAGCAGGGGGCCTGAGACCCAGTACTTC.

V gene TRBV20-1 combines with J gene TRBJ1-6, with D maybe TRBD1 (6 bases). CDR1 and CDR2 (germline): DFQATT, SNEGSKA (reference sequence). Between the trimmed V and J ends, which lost 1 base and 8 bases, there was a span of 15 bases. The CDR3 runs 15 residues. DNA of the CDR3: TGCAGTGCTAGAGTAGGGGGGCTTAGGGATTCACCCCTCCACTTT. Residues: CSARVGGLRDSPLHF.

The chain links TRBV6-2 or TRBV6-3 to TRBJ2-3; D is unresolved. The CDR3 sequence is 12 residues long. The V end was cut by 6 bases, the J end by 7 bases, with 11 bases between. Per germline, CDR1 MNHEY and CDR2 SVGEGT. In DNA, the CDR3 is TGTGCCAGCAGCCCTGACGGGTATACGCAGTATTTT. Its translation: CASSPDGYTQYF.

A few counts support this clonotype. The gene calls are TRBV5-1 and TRBJ2-7, with TRBD2 matching over 9 bases. Germline V gene data show CDR1 as SGHRS and CDR2 as YFSETQ. This CDR3 region has 15 residues. V trimming: 1 base; J trimming: 3 bases; junction bases outside the gene matches: 5. CDR3: CASSLIAGADYEQYF. The CDR3 nucleotides read TGCGCCAGCAGCTTGATAGCGGGGGCAGACTACGAGCAGTACTTC.

The chain's CDR3 is CASRSSTTNYNEQFF. The CDR3 DNA reads as TGCGCCAGCAGAAGCTCCACAACCAACTACAATGAGCAGTTCTTC. This chain links TRBV5-1 with TRBJ2-1; D ambiguous. CDR3 length equals 15 residues. Germline V CDR1 and CDR2: SGHRS, YFSETQ. Trimming shortened V by 5 bases and J by 3 bases, and 15 bases separated the two germline ends.

This clonotype appeared many times. V is TRBV3-1 and J is TRBJ2-5; 10 bases align to TRBD2. CDR3 length: 15 amino acids. The germline V gene encodes CDR1 LGHDT and CDR2 YNNKEL (reference sequence). Trimming at V came to 4 bases and at J to 1 base, leaving 3 bases not matched to a gene. CDR3 amino acids: CASSPAGGTQETQYF. CDR3 nucleotides: TGTGCCAGCAGCCCAGCGGGAGGGACCCAAGAGACCCAGTACTTC.

This sequence joins TRBV7-3 and TRBJ1-1; the D gene is possibly TRBD1 (5 bases). There are 14 residues in the CDR3. Germline V lookup: CDR1 SGHTA, CDR2 FQGTGA. V gave up 1 base and J gave up 2 bases, with 8 bases separating them. The chain's CDR3 is CASSLSRDNTEAFF. The DNA for the CDR3 is TGTGCCAGCAGCTTAAGTCGGGACAACACTGAAGCTTTCTTT. Drawing the rest from reference TRBV7-3 and TRBJ1-1, the complete variable domain is GAGVSQTPSNKVTEKGKYVELRCDPISGHTALYWYRQSLGQGPEFLIYFQGTGAADDSGLPNDRFFAVRPEGSVSTLKIQRTERGDSAVYLCASSLSRDNTEAFFGQGTRLTVV.